The 14 T cell receptor beta chains below were found in one sample sequenced in a study of T cell responses to AZD1222 COVID-19 vaccine. Libraries were prepared by immunoSEQ multiplex PCR; TCRdb keeps only in-frame clonotypes and omits some of them. This sample carries 130,000 to 150,000 clones, roughly 86% of them seen once, and the ten largest clones take over 4.5%. This material consisted of peripheral blood, taken 28 days after the second AZD1222 dose. All receptors derive from an adult who received the AZD1222 COVID-19 vaccine.

This CDR3 is CASSLAGLPPDTQYF. The CDR3 DNA reads as TGTGCCAGCTCACTAGCGGGGTTACCTCCAGATACGCAGTATTTT. The chain combines TRBV18 with TRBJ2-3; 8 positions match TRBD2. The CDR3 consists of 15 residues. The germline gives CDR1 KGHSH, CDR2 LQKENI. With V trimmed by 4 bases and J by 4 bases, 7 bases remained unmatched. The whole variable domain, remainder taken from reference TRBV18 and TRBJ2-3, is NAGVMQNPRHLVRRRGQEARLRCSPMKGHSHVYWYRQLPEEGLKFMVYLQKENIIDESGMPKERFSAEFPKEGPSILRIQQVVRGDSAAYFCASSLAGLPPDTQYFGPGTRLTVL.

The chain joins TRBV2 to TRBJ2-7; possible D gene TRBD1, 5 bases. Germline CDR1 is SNHLY and CDR2 is FYNNEI. The CDR3 covers 15 residues. With 3 bases removed from V and 2 bases from J, the gap between germline ends came to 14 bases. The CDR3 is CASSELGANTYEQYF. CDR3 coding DNA: TGTGCCAGCAGTGAGTTAGGGGCCAATACCTACGAGCAGTACTTC.

V is TRBV6-5 and J is TRBJ2-3; D not resolved. The CDR3 length is 13 residues. The V gene lost 10 bases and the J gene lost 0 bases, with 11 bases spanning the gap. Per germline, CDR1 MNHEY and CDR2 SVGAGI. For the CDR3, the DNA is TGTGCCACACCATCGTGGAGCACAGATACGCAGTATTTT. Translated, it gives CATPSWSTDTQYF.

This clone came up a few times. V gene TRBV7-9 combines with J gene TRBJ2-7; either TRBD1 or TRBD2 may supply D (5 bases each). The germline V and J ends were trimmed by 0 bases and 5 bases, with 8 bases remaining between them. The germline CDR1 and CDR2 sequences are SEHNR and FQNEAQ (reference sequence). The CDR3 is 13 residues long. The CDR3, as DNA: TGTGCCAGCAGCTTAGCTGGGACCCACGAGCAGTACTTC. Encoded protein: CASSLAGTHEQYF.

The V gene is TRBV7-8, the J gene TRBJ2-7, with a tentative D call TRBD2 (6 bases). Germline V lookup: CDR1 SGHVS, CDR2 FQNEAQ. This CDR3 is built from 16 residues. With 5 bases removed from V and 0 bases from J, the gap between germline ends came to 17 bases. The DNA for the CDR3 is TGTGCCAGCAGCCGCCCAGGAGGGAGTCCCTCCTACGAGCAGTACTTC. Translating it yields CASSRPGGSPSYEQYF.

This clone was recorded a few times. The rearrangement uses TRBV2 and TRBJ1-5; D gene ambiguous. CDR1 SNHLY and CDR2 FYNNEI come from the germline V gene. The V and J ends lost 6 bases and 2 bases respectively, with 11 bases between them. The CDR3 consists of 14 residues. CDR3 amino acids: CASRETVGNQPQHF. As DNA, the CDR3 is TGTGCCAGCAGGGAAACAGTGGGCAATCAGCCCCAGCATTTT.

This clone was detected a few times. The chain couples TRBV30 to TRBJ1-4; D uncertain. The CDR3 spans 14 residues. In germline, CDR1 is GTSNPN, CDR2 SVGIG (reference sequence). Trimming removed 5 bases from V and 8 bases from J, with 18 bases in between. CDR3 DNA: TGTGCCTGGGCTCCCGGACCCGCCAGGGAAAAACTGTTTTTT. Amino acid sequence: CAWAPGPAREKLFF.

This clone was recorded once. The genes are TRBV10-3 and TRBJ1-3, with 7 bases lining up with TRBD1. Germline trimming cut 8 bases from V and 1 base from J; bases unmatched to any gene: 8. The CDR3 is 15 residues long. Germline V gene lookup returns CDR1 ENHRY and CDR2 SYGVKD. The CDR3 region is CAIGGKTGSGNTIYF. As DNA, the CDR3 is TGTGCCATCGGGGGAAAGACAGGGTCTGGAAACACCATATATTTT.

The chain has TRBV25-1 and TRBJ2-3, with D tentatively TRBD2 (5 bases). This CDR3 has 14 residues. The germline V gene has CDR1 MGHDK and CDR2 SYGVNS. Trimming took off 3 bases at V and 4 bases at J, with 11 bases between the two ends. The CDR3 coding sequence is TGTGCCAGCAGTGACCCTACTAGTGCAGATACGCAGTATTTT. Translated, it gives CASSDPTSADTQYF.

The chain combines TRBV12-3 or TRBV12-4 with TRBJ1-2; 10 positions agree with TRBD1. After removal of 8 bases from V and 6 bases from J, the junction contained 6 bases not matched to a gene. The CDR3 spans 13 residues. CDR3 bases: TGTGCCAGCGCAAGGGACAGGGGCCATGGCTACACCTTC. Residues: CASARDRGHGYTF.

This clone is a singleton in its sample. This chain links TRBV4-2 with TRBJ2-7; 9 positions match TRBD1. V was pared by 4 bases and J by 2 bases, with 3 bases of the junction left unmatched. Germline V gene lookup returns CDR1 LGHNA and CDR2 YNFKEQ. The CDR3 loop spans 14 amino acids. For the CDR3, the DNA is TGTGCCAGCAGCCTTTACAGGGGGCCCTACGAGCAGTACTTC. It encodes CASSLYRGPYEQYF.

This rearrangement joins TRBV5-1 to TRBJ1-1, with TRBD1 as a possible D gene (5 bases). Germline V CDR1 and CDR2: SGHRS, YFSETQ. This CDR3 has 14 residues. V was clipped by 4 bases and J by 4 bases, with 14 bases between them. The CDR3 here is CASSPIMGGTEAFF. CDR3 in DNA: TGCGCCAGCAGCCCCATAATGGGGGGCACTGAAGCTTTCTTT.

This clone appeared a few times. One end of the junction is discordant with germline, which a read error may explain. The V gene is TRBV7-7, the J gene TRBJ2-2; a weak D match, TRBD1 (7 bases). The CDR3 covers 15 residues. From germline, CDR1 is SSHAT and CDR2 FNYEAQ (reference sequence). The CDR3 spells CASSLAGGGIGELFF. In DNA form, the CDR3 reads TGTGCTAGCAGCTTAGCAGGGGGAGGCATCGGGGAGCTGTTTTTT.

J is TRBJ1-5 and V is TRBV6-5, with 7 bases aligning to TRBD1. The V gene end was trimmed by 6 bases and the J gene end by 6 bases; junction bases not matched to a gene: 8. Germline loops: CDR1 MNHEY, CDR2 SVGAGI. The CDR3 is 14 residues long. For the CDR3, the DNA is TGTGCCAGCAGAGAGACAGGGTTTAGTCAGCCCCAGCATTTT. As protein: CASRETGFSQPQHF.